The rows below give T cell receptor beta chains drawn from one sample of a study of T cells in Graves' hyperthyroidism and ophthalmopathy. TCRdb recomputed calls from the multiplex PCR reads with MiXCR, one row per CDR3 protein. This table holds about 210,000 distinct CDR3 sequences, more than 15% found once. Sequencing was carried out using blood. These receptor sequences come from a man aged 45-60 years with Graves' hyperthyroidism. Each CDR3 is given with its conserved first and last residue. A D gene is named only where the DNA matches it firmly. Rows give clone size only sometimes, using once, few, many, or a class for an expanded clone.

v_call	d_call	j_call	clone_size	cdr3_aa	cdr3_nt
TRBV6-1	TRBD2	TRBJ2-7	-	CATRTSGRDSFYEQYF	TGTGCCACCAGGACTAGCGGGAGGGACTCGTTCTACGAGCAGTACTTC
TRBV12-3/TRBV12-4	TRBD2	TRBJ2-1	few	CASSSVTSGPYNEQFF	TGTGCCAGCAGTTCGGTTACTAGCGGGCCCTACAATGAGCAGTTCTTC
TRBV5-1	-	TRBJ2-5	-	CASSFSEEQTQYF	TGCGCCAGCAGCTTTAGTGAAGAGCAGACCCAGTACTTC
TRBV5-1	TRBD2	TRBJ2-1	-	CASSLLAGLAGHEQFF	TGCGCCAGCAGCTTGTTGGCGGGACTAGCTGGCCATGAGCAGTTCTTC
TRBV4-1	TRBD1	TRBJ1-5	-	CASSDRAGYQPQHF	TGCGCCAGCAGCGACAGGGCGGGTTACCAGCCCCAGCATTTT
TRBV3-1	TRBD1	TRBJ1-5	few	CASSHRYRGAASLYQPQHF	TGTGCCAGCAGCCACCGATACAGGGGAGCGGCTAGTTTGTATCAGCCCCAGCATTTT
TRBV12-3/TRBV12-4	-	TRBJ2-7	many	CASSLYSLEQYF	TGTGCCAGCAGTTTATACTCGCTCGAGCAGTACTTC
TRBV28	TRBD2	TRBJ2-7	many	CASSSGLAGVPYEQYF	TGTGCCAGCAGTTCGGGACTAGCGGGAGTCCCCTACGAGCAGTACTTC
TRBV10-2	-	TRBJ2-1	many	CASSGGSGENEQFF	TGCGCCAGCAGTGGGGGCTCAGGGGAAAATGAGCAGTTCTTC
TRBV28	-	TRBJ2-3	few	CVSSQGSLETDTQYF	TGTGTCAGCAGCCAGGGCTCACTAGAAACAGATACGCAGTATTTT
TRBV11-2	TRBD1	TRBJ1-1	many	CASSLGRGQGAISTEAFF	TGTGCCAGCAGCCTCGGAAGGGGACAGGGGGCAATTAGCACTGAAGCTTTCTTT
TRBV7-8	-	TRBJ1-2	few	CASSPSTGFVGYTF	TGTGCCAGCAGCCCGTCAACAGGGTTTGTGGGCTACACCTTC
TRBV2	-	TRBJ2-2	few	CASRATDHPGELFF	TGTGCCAGCAGAGCGACAGACCACCCCGGGGAGCTGTTTTTT
TRBV29-1	TRBD1	TRBJ2-1	-	CSSTTGTGSHNEQFF	TGCAGCTCCACCACCGGGACAGGCTCCCACAATGAGCAGTTCTTC
TRBV19	-	TRBJ2-1	few	CASSIQRWAWGEQFF	TGTGCCAGTAGTATACAGAGGTGGGCCTGGGGTGAGCAGTTCTTC
TRBV28	-	TRBJ2-5	many	CASSFGVRTGWETQYF	TGTGCCAGCAGTTTTGGTGTTCGCACAGGATGGGAGACCCAGTACTTC
TRBV18	-	TRBJ1-4	many	CASSPSWQDEKLFF	TGTGCCAGCTCACCATCGTGGCAGGATGAAAAACTGTTTTTT
TRBV7-9	-	TRBJ1-1	few	CASSLHNTEAFF	TGTGCCAGCAGCCTTCATAACACTGAAGCTTTCTTT